Included here is one T cell receptor beta chain sequence, with context. Its antigen is unknown. This sample was taken from a study of T cell responses to AZD1222 COVID-19 vaccine. Study-level findings and limits: Per reports, nearly half of all spike-specific TCRs target regions that are unmutated in variants. Two AZD1222 doses significantly raised spike-specific TCR breadth and depth over controls.

The data were produced by immunoSEQ multiplex PCR, yet TCRdb's version contains in-frame clones alone and is incomplete. The data hold 180,000 or so clones, with around 94% observed a single time. In germline, CDR1 is SGHRS, CDR2 YFSETQ. V trimming: 7 bases; J trimming: 6 bases; junction bases outside the gene matches: 15. This CDR3 has 15 residues. The receptor was isolated from an adult in good health. Sequenced here: peripheral blood, sampled on day 0 of AZD1222 vaccination. The genes are TRBV5-1 and TRBJ1-1; 7 bases map to TRBD1. CDR3 protein: CASSPTGTDVAEAFF. For the CDR3, the DNA is TGCGCCAGCTCCCCGACAGGGACCGACGTCGCTGAAGCTTTCTTT.